Below, one T cell receptor beta chain is given with its context. Which antigen it targets is not known. No base qualities exist here, and no much larger clone lies one base off it. This sample was taken from a study of blood T cell repertoires in COVID-19 (TCRdb year 2020). Regarding the study in general: Samples covering the acute and convalescent phases of COVID-19 were provided by collaborators in the United States, Italy and Spain. The material from the prospective study consisted of cDNA or gDNA derived from T cells, B-cell-depleted T cells, or PBMCs. Subjects who had been exposed to COVID-19, were actively infected with it, or had recovered from it provided the deeply sampled blood TCRbeta repertoires that made up the dataset. The repertoires were released in a freely available public database meant as a resource for research on the immune response to SARS-CoV-2. The samples were drawn from two sources: the first 160 participants of the ongoing ImmuneRACE study, and 1,200 or so subjects contributed by 6 global collaborators. The sample metadata nearly always contained a de-identified subject ID, COVID-19 status, age in years and sex. HLA class I and class II types, where available, came from metadata supplied by the sample provider rather than from assay-based typing.

General conclusions and limits of the study: The quantity of clinical and demographic metadata differed by source and by participant and was supplied without curation.

TCRbeta CDR3 regions were amplified from genomic DNA using the immunoSEQ Assay, a bias-controlled multiplex PCR. The authors' analysis ran thus. The number of nucleated cells in each sample was estimated from the amplification of reference gene primers within the assay. To quantify the absolute abundance of each unique TCRbeta CDR3 rearrangement, sequence reads were collapsed and filtered. For each sample, productive Simpson clonality was calculated by taking the square root of Simpson's diversity index across productive rearrangements. The source is immuneACCESS, and TCRdb retained only in-frame sequences with V and J called. Part of the clones is not carried over; for the studies checked, unresolved V genes explain less than half of this, and the remainder is unexplained. The V and J calls and clone size come from that table; D and trimming were worked out from the DNA. Counted in this sample were 110,000 or so clones; about two thirds of them appeared once. Roughly 2% of the sample comes from the top ten.

The CDR3 covers 14 residues, taking in both the cysteine and the phenylalanine. This entry keeps only the CDR3 DNA: 42 bases, framed from base 1. The germline V gene yields SGDLS for CDR1 and YYNGEE for CDR2. Trimming takes 0 bases off V and 4 bases off J; junction bases not matched to a gene: 3. Whole blood was collected in K2EDTA tubes by collaborating institutions according to the institutions' own protocols. Collaborator samples were shipped for TCRbeta analysis as frozen whole blood, isolated PBMCs, or DNA extracted from either sample type. The source is a middle-aged woman with acute or convalescent COVID-19. The rearranged segments are TRBV9 and TRBJ2-7; TRBD1 lines up with 8 middle nucleotides. The sequencing input was peripheral blood. The nucleotides are TGTGCCAGCAGCGTAGGGGGGGACAGGTACGAGCAGTACTTC. Its amino acids are CASSVGGDRYEQYF.